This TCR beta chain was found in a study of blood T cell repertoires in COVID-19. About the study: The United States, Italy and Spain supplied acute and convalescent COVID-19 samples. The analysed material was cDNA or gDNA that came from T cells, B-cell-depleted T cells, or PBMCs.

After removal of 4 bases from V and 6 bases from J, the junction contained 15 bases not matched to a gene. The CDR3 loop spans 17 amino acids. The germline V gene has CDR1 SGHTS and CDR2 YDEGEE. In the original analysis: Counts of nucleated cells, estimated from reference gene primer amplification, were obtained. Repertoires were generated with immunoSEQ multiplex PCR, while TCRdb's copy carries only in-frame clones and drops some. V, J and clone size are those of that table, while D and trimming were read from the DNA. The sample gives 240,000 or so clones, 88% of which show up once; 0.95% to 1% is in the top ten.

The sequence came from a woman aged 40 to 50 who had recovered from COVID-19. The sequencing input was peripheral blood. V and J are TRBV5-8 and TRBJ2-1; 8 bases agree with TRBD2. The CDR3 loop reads CASSHTGTRGALNEQFF. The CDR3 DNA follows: TGTGCCAGCAGCCACACCGGGACTAGAGGGGCCCTCAATGAGCAGTTCTTC.